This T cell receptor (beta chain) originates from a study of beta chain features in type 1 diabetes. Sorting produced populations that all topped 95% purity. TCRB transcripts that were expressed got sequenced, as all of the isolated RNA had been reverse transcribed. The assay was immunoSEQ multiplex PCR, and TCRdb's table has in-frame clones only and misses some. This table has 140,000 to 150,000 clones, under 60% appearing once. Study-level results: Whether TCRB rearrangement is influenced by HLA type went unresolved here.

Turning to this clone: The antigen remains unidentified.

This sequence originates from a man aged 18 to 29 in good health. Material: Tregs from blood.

Here the CDR3 reads CASSFQRVGPGELFF. CDR3 nucleotides: TGTGCCAGCAGCTTTCAGCGGGTTGGCCCCGGGGAGCTGTTTTTT. The chain employs TRBV7-2 and TRBJ2-2; tentatively, D is TRBD2 (6 bases). This CDR3 contains 15 residues. V was clipped by 3 bases and J by 6 bases, with 14 bases between them. Germline assignment: CDR1 SGHTA and CDR2 FQGNSA.